The T cell receptor beta chain under discussion was sequenced for a study of vaccination and CD4 T cells after COVID-19. Whole-study findings and limits: Within the convalescent patients, a median about 85% of the SARS-CoV-2-reactive clones were ones that appeared only post-vaccination.

CDR3 length: 17 residues. V was clipped by 6 bases and J by 3 bases, with 21 bases between them. Germline values: CDR1 MNHNS, CDR2 SASEGT. An Oncomine TCR Beta short-read assay was used to sequence the DNA from cultured CD4+ T cells. TCRdb independently ran MiXCR on the PCR reads; one entry per CDR3 protein. Found here are under 15,000 distinct CDR3 sequences, over 25% of them singletons; the top ten hold about 13%. Specified treatment: 10-day PBMC culture with coronavirus spike peptide pools or control peptides (ViraFEST assay). PBMC cultures, at over 1.5 million cells per well, received around 10 IU/ml IL-2 and about 10 ug/ml peptide pools. Fresh IL-2 medium was used to replace half of the medium on days 3 and 7. By share, this clonotype ranks as medium-sized. No antigen is known for it.

The receptor comes from a human donor who had recovered from COVID-19. The rearrangement links TRBV6-1 to TRBJ1-5, with D tentatively TRBD1 (6 bases). This material consisted of CD4+ T cells from blood, cultured in vitro, taken after SARS-CoV-2 vaccination. DNA of the CDR3: TGTGCCAGCAGCCCTTTCCCGAGGGGGGCGTACAATCAGCCCCAGCATTTT. Amino acids: CASSPFPRGAYNQPQHF.